These 27 T cell receptor beta chains share one sample of origin, sequenced in a study of T cells after yellow fever vaccination. TCRdb passed the 5' RACE reads through MiXCR, listing each CDR3 protein once. The data contain approximately 550,000 distinct CDR3 sequences, roughly 14% of them seen just once; the ten biggest clones take up around 15%. The starting material was PBMCs, obtained on the day of the yellow fever booster vaccination. Receptor source: a man aged 30-40 years who received the YFV17D yellow fever vaccine.

The chain is built from TRBV7-9 and TRBJ2-7, with 7 positions matching TRBD2. Losses at the gene ends were 5 bases for V and 2 bases for J; bases not matched to a gene: 6. Germline values: CDR1 SEHNR, CDR2 FQNEAQ (reference sequence). The CDR3 is 14 residues long. The CDR3 bases are TGTGCCAGCAGCGCCAGGGAGGGTCCCTACGAGCAGTACTTC. Encoded protein: CASSAREGPYEQYF.

A few counts support this clonotype. V is TRBV3-1 and J is TRBJ2-7; perhaps TRBD2 as D (5 bases). Germline V gene lookup returns CDR1 LGHDT and CDR2 YNNKEL (reference sequence). Between the trimmed V and J ends, which lost 5 bases and 5 bases, there was a span of 16 bases. The CDR3 length is 14 residues. CDR3 sequence: CASSSHRAVDEQYF. CDR3 in DNA: TGTGCCAGCAGCTCGCACCGAGCGGTTGACGAGCAGTACTTC.

This sequence joins TRBV6-1 and TRBJ2-5; tentative D call: TRBD1 (7 bases). The V gene's germline CDR1 is MNHNS and CDR2 SASEGT. V was clipped by 6 bases and J by 1 base, with 15 bases between them. The CDR3 contains 15 residues. DNA for the CDR3: TGTGCCAGCAGCCGCGGGGACAGCATCCAAGAGACCCAGTACTTC. Translation: CASSRGDSIQETQYF.

This clonotype was seen a handful of times. The chain uses TRBV18 and TRBJ2-3; D unclear. CDR1 KGHSH and CDR2 LQKENI come from the germline V gene. The V gene lost 3 bases and the J gene lost 2 bases, with 9 bases spanning the gap. This CDR3 has 14 residues. Here the CDR3 DNA reads TGTGCCAGCTCACCTCTGGGCGTCACAGATACGCAGTATTTT. Protein: CASSPLGVTDTQYF.

This chain connects TRBV5-5 to TRBJ1-5; 9 bases align to TRBD1. The V gene's germline CDR1 is SGHKS and CDR2 YYEKEE (reference sequence). This CDR3 is 17 amino acids long. V dropped 3 bases and J dropped 6; count of bases not matched to a gene: 13. The CDR3 sequence is CASSSNFWDRATQPQHF. The CDR3 coding sequence is TGTGCCAGCAGCTCGAACTTTTGGGACAGGGCTACTCAGCCCCAGCATTTT.

In its sample, this clonotype was seen a few times. The V gene is TRBV25-1, the J gene TRBJ1-1; D remains ambiguous. The CDR3 contains 14 residues. Trimming took off 1 base at V and 2 bases at J, with 8 bases between the two ends. Per germline, CDR1 MGHDK and CDR2 SYGVNS. The CDR3 loop reads CASSELLGNTEAFF. The CDR3 coding sequence is TGTGCCAGCAGTGAATTATTGGGAAACACTGAAGCTTTCTTT.

This clonotype was counted many times. J is TRBJ2-7 and V is TRBV20-1; the D is unclear. The germline V gene encodes CDR1 DFQATT and CDR2 SNEGSKA (reference sequence). The CDR3 runs to 11 residues. V was cut by 0 bases and J by 3 bases, with 3 bases left in between. CDR3 sequence reads: CSAREDYEQYF. CDR3 DNA sequence: TGCAGTGCTAGAGAAGACTACGAGCAGTACTTC.

At least ten counts were recorded for this clonotype. The chain employs TRBV7-9 and TRBJ2-5; D is possibly TRBD2 (6 bases). The V and J ends lost 6 bases and 5 bases respectively, with 10 bases between them. Looked up from germline, CDR1 is SEHNR and CDR2 is FQNEAQ (reference sequence). The CDR3 is 12 residues long. The CDR3 spells CASRRGGETQYF. Written as DNA, the CDR3 is TGTGCCAGCAGGAGAGGAGGGGAGACCCAGTACTTC. Full variable domain (rest looked up from reference TRBV7-9 and TRBJ2-5): DTGVSQNPRHKITKRGQNVTFRCDPISEHNRLYWYRQTLGQGPEFLTYFQNEAQLEKSRLLSDRFSAERPKGSFSTLEIQRTEQGDSAMYLCASRRGGETQYFGPGTRLLVL.

Only a few counts were recorded for this clonotype. The V call is TRBV7-2, the J call TRBJ1-2; 9 bases align to TRBD1. Germline CDR1 and CDR2: SGHTA and FQGNSA. V was pared by 6 bases and J by 8 bases, with 13 bases of the junction left unmatched. This CDR3 spans 15 amino acids. The CDR3 here is CASRPLLQGAGGYTF. Here the CDR3 DNA reads TGTGCCAGCAGACCACTACTACAGGGGGCGGGAGGCTACACCTTC. The complete variable domain, with remaining parts taken from reference TRBV7-2 and TRBJ1-2, reads GAGVSQSPSNKVTEKGKDVELRCDPISGHTALYWYRQSLGQGLEFLIYFQGNSAPDKSGLPSDRFSAERTGGSVSTLTIQRTQQEDSAVYLCASRPLLQGAGGYTFGSGTRLTVV.

The sample holds a few counts of this clonotype. The J gene is TRBJ2-2, the V gene TRBV14; D not certain. This CDR3 spans 16 amino acids. Trimming removed 0 bases at V and 6 bases at J, with 14 bases between. Per the germline V gene, CDR1 is SGHDN and CDR2 is FVKESK. The CDR3 protein is CASSQDLVRRAGELFF. DNA for the CDR3: TGTGCCAGCAGCCAAGATCTGGTCAGGCGAGCCGGGGAGCTGTTTTTT.

This clonotype was seen a few times. This chain links TRBV10-3 with TRBJ2-7; 9 positions agree with TRBD2. The V segment lost 6 bases and the J segment 0 bases; nucleotides outside the gene matches: 6. The germline V gene has CDR1 ENHRY and CDR2 SYGVKD. This CDR3 is built from 15 residues. The CDR3 nucleotides are TGTGCCATCAGGGAGACTAGCGGAAACTCCTACGAGCAGTACTTC. It yields the protein CAIRETSGNSYEQYF.

V gene TRBV12-3 or TRBV12-4 combines with J gene TRBJ2-3; D is possibly TRBD2 (5 bases). V shed 5 bases and J shed 4 bases, with 19 bases lying between them. This CDR3 region has 16 residues. The CDR3 DNA reads as TGTGCCAGCAGTATCCGGAGGTGGAGAAACCCAGATACGCAGTATTTT. Translation gives CASSIRRWRNPDTQYF.

V is TRBV12-3 or TRBV12-4 and J is TRBJ1-1; D might be TRBD1 (6 bases). V lost 7 bases to trimming and J lost 1 base, with 10 bases between them. The CDR3 consists of 13 residues. The DNA of the CDR3 is TGTGCCAGCACCGCACAGGGGAACACTGAAGCTTTCTTT. Translation gives CASTAQGNTEAFF.

The rearrangement uses TRBV4-3 and TRBJ1-6; D not certain. Looked up from germline, CDR1 is LGHNA and CDR2 is YSLEER. CDR3 length equals 15 residues. Trimming took off 0 bases at V and 7 bases at J, with 10 bases between the two ends. CDR3 DNA: TGCGCCAGCAGCCAAGATTCCCTTGGGAATTCACCCCTCCACTTT. Protein sequence: CASSQDSLGNSPLHF.

This clonotype appeared a few times. V gene TRBV30 combines with J gene TRBJ2-3; 7 nucleotides align to TRBD2. Germline values: CDR1 GTSNPN, CDR2 SVGIG (reference sequence). CDR3 length: 15 residues. The V and J ends lost 0 bases and 5 bases, in that order; junction bases with no gene match: 8. The CDR3 region is CAWSVRGRVGDTQYF. The CDR3 bases are TGTGCCTGGAGTGTACGTGGGAGGGTTGGAGATACGCAGTATTTT.

The chain carries TRBV5-1 and TRBJ2-7, with no clear D. Looked up from germline, CDR1 is SGHRS and CDR2 is YFSETQ. The CDR3 runs 13 residues. With 4 bases removed from V and 5 bases from J, the gap between germline ends came to 13 bases. The CDR3 sequence: CASSLNPGNEQYF. The CDR3 DNA reads as TGCGCCAGCAGCCTCAACCCAGGTAACGAGCAGTACTTC.

The table lists this clonotype with a few counts. This chain connects TRBV27 to TRBJ2-3, with D perhaps TRBD1 (5 bases). Between the trimmed V and J ends, which lost 4 bases and 2 bases, there was a span of 19 bases. The CDR3 runs to 17 residues. Germline CDR1 MNHEY, CDR2 SMNVEV (reference sequence). DNA of the CDR3: TGTGCCAGCAGTTCAATCCCGGGCAGGGCAACCACAGATACGCAGTATTTT. Protein sequence: CASSSIPGRATTDTQYF.

This clonotype came up a few times. V and J are TRBV20-1 and TRBJ2-7, with TRBD1 identical over 7 bases. The CDR3 extends over 11 amino acids. Germline loops: CDR1 DFQATT, CDR2 SNEGSKA (reference sequence). DNA for the CDR3: TGCAGCCTACAGGGGACCTACGAGCAGTACTTC. Translating it yields CSLQGTYEQYF.

This clonotype has at least ten counts. The CDR3 coding sequence is TGTGCCAGCAGCAGGGTAGATTTCCAAGAGACCCAGTACTTC. It translates to CASSRVDFQETQYF. The V call is TRBV7-6, the J call TRBJ2-5; D call uncertain. CDR1 SGHVS and CDR2 FNYEAQ come from the germline V gene. V lost 5 bases, J lost 1 base, and 11 bases lay in between. The CDR3 has 14 residues.

This clonotype was seen a handful of times. The CDR3 region is CASSQLGTSGKYDIQYF. The CDR3 region has the DNA TGCGCCAGCAGCCAACTAGGGACTAGCGGGAAATATGACATTCAGTACTTC. The chain links TRBV4-3 to TRBJ2-4, with 13 bases that match TRBD2. The V segment lost 2 bases and the J segment 8 bases; nucleotides outside the gene matches: 9. Per germline, CDR1 LGHNA and CDR2 YSLEER. The CDR3 sequence is 17 residues long.

This clonotype appeared a few times. The V call is TRBV3-1, the J call TRBJ2-3; 15 nucleotides line up with TRBD2. The CDR3 is made up of 16 amino acids. V lost 5 bases, J lost 4 bases, and 4 bases stayed unmatched. Germline V gene sequence: CDR1 LGHDT, CDR2 YNNKEL (reference sequence). CDR3 region: CASSSGLAGGADTQYF. The CDR3 nucleotides read TGTGCCAGCAGCTCGGGACTAGCGGGAGGAGCAGATACGCAGTATTTT.

J is TRBJ2-2 and V is TRBV6-2 or TRBV6-3; TRBD1 agrees at 7 bases. This CDR3 contains 13 residues. Germline V gene sequence: CDR1 MNHEY, CDR2 SVGEGT. CDR3 DNA sequence: TGTGCAAGCGAGGAGACAGGGTCCGGGGAGCTGTTTTTT. It specifies CASEETGSGELFF.

V and J are TRBV4-3 and TRBJ2-7, with TRBD2 identical over 10 bases. Germline CDR1 is LGHNA and CDR2 is YSLEER. J lost 4 bases, V lost 4 bases, and 7 bases had no gene match. CDR3 length: 15 amino acids. The chain's CDR3 is CASSPGLAELYEQYF. DNA for the CDR3: TGCGCCAGCAGCCCAGGACTAGCGGAGTTATACGAGCAGTACTTC.

This clonotype has only a few counts. The DNA of the CDR3 is TGTGCCAGCAGTTATTGGGACACCGGGGAGCTGTTTTTT. Protein: CASSYWDTGELFF. This chain links TRBV6-5 with TRBJ2-2; D unresolved. From germline, CDR1 is MNHEY and CDR2 SVGAGI. This CDR3 has 13 amino acids. Trimming left V 3 bases short and J 3 bases short, with 5 bases between.

The chain uses TRBV10-3 and TRBJ2-6, with TRBD1 identical over 8 bases. This CDR3 has 19 residues. The V and J ends lost 4 bases and 3 bases, in that order; junction bases with no gene match: 14. Per the germline V gene, CDR1 is ENHRY and CDR2 is SYGVKD. The CDR3 coding sequence is TGTGCCATCAGTGTACCAGGACAGGGCGCACGGAGTGGGGCCAACGTCCTGACTTTC. This translates into CAISVPGQGARSGANVLTF.

The chain is built from TRBV28 and TRBJ2-1; D possibly uses TRBD1 or TRBD2 (6 bases each). The CDR3 has 15 amino acids. The V gene's germline CDR1 is MDHEN and CDR2 SYDVKM. V lost 8 bases, J lost 2 bases, and 16 bases lay in between. CDR3 in amino acids: CASCEGGQTYNEQFF. The DNA of the CDR3 is TGTGCCAGCTGCGAAGGGGGGCAAACCTACAATGAGCAGTTCTTC.

This clonotype was detected many times. This chain connects TRBV12-3 or TRBV12-4 to TRBJ2-1; 9 positions agree with TRBD2. The CDR3 contains 15 residues. With 5 bases clipped from V and 8 bases from J, the junction kept 10 bases outside the gene matches. The CDR3 reads CASSPPGLAHYEQFF. CDR3 sequence (DNA): TGTGCCAGCAGTCCTCCGGGACTAGCTCATTATGAGCAGTTCTTC.